This TCR beta chain stems from a study of spatial heterogeneity in lung cancer. Overall study context: Raw reads contained each unique TCR and UMI combination more than ten times on average. Study-wide findings and caveats: Higher tumor mutation counts went along with higher counts of expanded intratumoral alpha and beta TCRs.

TCRdb passed the 5' RACE reads through MiXCR, listing each CDR3 protein once. The profile covers thousands of distinct CDR3 sequences, with 13% to 15% appearing a single time and 13% to 15% taken by the ten largest. Time point meaning: sample taken at primary tumor resection. This clonotype has more than one count but fewer than ten. The antigen is unknown. As an off-target read in a library built for alpha chains, this beta chain has a frequency of little significance. The CDR3 loop spans 16 amino acids. V was trimmed by 6 bases and J by 2 bases, leaving 20 bases between them. Germline V CDR1 and CDR2: SGHRS, YFSETQ.

The receptor's source is a male donor with early-stage non-small cell lung cancer. The rearrangement joins TRBV5-1 to TRBJ2-5, with D hard to call. The source was lung tumor tissue, collected at surgery. CDR3 loop: CASNSADLYFQETQYF. Here the CDR3 DNA reads TGCGCCAGCAACTCGGCAGACCTGTACTTTCAAGAGACCCAGTACTTC. Drawing the rest from reference TRBV5-1 and TRBJ2-5, the complete variable domain is KAGVTQTPRYLIKTRGQQVTLSCSPISGHRSVSWYQQTPGQGLQFLFEYFSETQRNKGNFPGRFSGRQFSNSRSEMNVSTLELGDSALYLCASNSADLYFQETQYFGPGTRLLVL.